This T cell receptor (beta chain) was sequenced for a study of OX40 agonist ivuxolimab in advanced cancers. Method: immunoSEQ multiplex PCR; TCRdb's copy keeps in-frame clones and lacks some. The repertoire holds 55,000 to 90,000 clones, with roughly 88% as singletons. The CDR3 contains 12 residues. Deletions cut 0 bases from V and 3 bases from J, with 0 bases between. Germline V gene data show CDR1 as LGHNA and CDR2 as YNFKEQ. J is TRBJ2-1 and V is TRBV4-2, with unresolved D. The sequencing used CD4+ or CD8+ T cells sorted from blood, collected in a trial of the OX40 agonist ivuxolimab. This TCR was sampled from an adult with an advanced solid tumor such as melanoma, head and neck, liver or kidney cancer. As DNA, the CDR3 is TGTGCCAGCAGCCAAGACTACAATGAGCAGTTCTTC. Translation: CASSQDYNEQFF.